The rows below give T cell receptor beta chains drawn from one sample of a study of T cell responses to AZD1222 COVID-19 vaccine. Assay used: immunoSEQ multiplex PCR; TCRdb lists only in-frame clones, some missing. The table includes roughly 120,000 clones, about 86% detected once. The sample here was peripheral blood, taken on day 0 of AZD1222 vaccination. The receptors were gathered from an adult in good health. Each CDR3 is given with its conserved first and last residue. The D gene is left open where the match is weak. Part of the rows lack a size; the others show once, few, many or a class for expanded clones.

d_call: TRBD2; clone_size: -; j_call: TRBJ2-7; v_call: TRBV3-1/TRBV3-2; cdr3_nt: TGTGCCAGCAGCCAGGGGGGGAGGGCTCTCTACGAGCAGTACTTC; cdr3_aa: CASSQGGRALYEQYF
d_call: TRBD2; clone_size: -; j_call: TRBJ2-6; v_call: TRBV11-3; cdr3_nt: TGTGCCAGCAGCCCCGGGGGGGCAAGTGGGGCCAACGTCCTGACTTTC; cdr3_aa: CASSPGGASGANVLTF
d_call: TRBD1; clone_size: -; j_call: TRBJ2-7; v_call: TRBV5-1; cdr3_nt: TGCGCCAGCAGCTTGGGATCAACAGGGGCCTACGAGCAGTACTTC; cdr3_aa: CASSLGSTGAYEQYF
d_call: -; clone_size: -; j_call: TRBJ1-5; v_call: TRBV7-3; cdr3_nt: TGTGCCAGCAGCTTAGGCAGAAATCAGCCCCAGCATTTT; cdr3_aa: CASSLGRNQPQHF
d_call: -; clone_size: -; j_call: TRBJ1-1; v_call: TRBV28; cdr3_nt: TGTGCCAGCAGCCCTGGGGGTTCCATGAACACTGAAGCTTTCTTT; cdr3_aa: CASSPGGSMNTEAFF
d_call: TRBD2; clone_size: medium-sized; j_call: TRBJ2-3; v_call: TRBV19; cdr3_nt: TGTGCCAGTTCTAGCGGCAACACAGATACGCAGTATTTT; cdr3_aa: CASSSGNTDTQYF
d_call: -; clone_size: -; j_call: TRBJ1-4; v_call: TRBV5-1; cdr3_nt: TGCGCCAGCAGCGAAATGGGAACTAATGAAAAACTGTTTTTT; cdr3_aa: CASSEMGTNEKLFF
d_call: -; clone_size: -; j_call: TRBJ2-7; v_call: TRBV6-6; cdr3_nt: TGTGCCAGCAGTTCGACGCCCCCAGGGGACTCCTACGAGCAGTACTTC; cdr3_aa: CASSSTPPGDSYEQYF
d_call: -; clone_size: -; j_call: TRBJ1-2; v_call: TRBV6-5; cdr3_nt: TGTGCCAGCAGCGGCGGGAGAGGGTGGTATGGCTACACCTTC; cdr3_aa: CASSGGRGWYGYTF
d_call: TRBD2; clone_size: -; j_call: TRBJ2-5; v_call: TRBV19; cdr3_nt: TGTGCCAGTAGCCCCCATAAGGGGTTAGCGGGAGAGGAGACCCAGTACTTC; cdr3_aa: CASSPHKGLAGEETQYF
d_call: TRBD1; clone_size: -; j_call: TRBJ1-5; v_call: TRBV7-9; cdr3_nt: TGTGCCAGCAGCCCAGAGGGACAGGACTCCCTCGATAGCAATCAGCCCCAGCATTTT; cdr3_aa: CASSPEGQDSLDSNQPQHF
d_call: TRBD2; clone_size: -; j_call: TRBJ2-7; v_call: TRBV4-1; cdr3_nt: TGCGCCAGCAGCCCACCTACGGGGACTAGGCTGAAGAACTACGAGCAGTACTTC; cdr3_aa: CASSPPTGTRLKNYEQYF
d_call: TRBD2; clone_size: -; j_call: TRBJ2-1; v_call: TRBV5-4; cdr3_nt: TGTGCCAGCAGCTTGGATGGGGGGGCCTACAATGAGCAGTTCTTC; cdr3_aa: CASSLDGGAYNEQFF
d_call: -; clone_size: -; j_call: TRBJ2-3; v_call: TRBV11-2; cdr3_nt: TGTGCCAGCAGTCGGGCATTCACAGATACGCAGTATTTT; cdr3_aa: CASSRAFTDTQYF
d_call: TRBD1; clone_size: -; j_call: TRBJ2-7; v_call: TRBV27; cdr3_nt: TGTGCCAGCAGTCAGTTGGGACAGCCCTACGAGCAGTACTTC; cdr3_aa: CASSQLGQPYEQYF
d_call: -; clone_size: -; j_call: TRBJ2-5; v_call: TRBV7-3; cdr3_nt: TGTGCCAGCAGCTTAGACCGGTACCAAGAGACCCAGTACTTC; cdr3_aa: CASSLDRYQETQYF
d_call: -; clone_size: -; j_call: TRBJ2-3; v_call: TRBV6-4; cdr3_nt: TGTGCCAGCAGTGCCGGGGGTAGCACAGATACGCAGTATTTT; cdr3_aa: CASSAGGSTDTQYF
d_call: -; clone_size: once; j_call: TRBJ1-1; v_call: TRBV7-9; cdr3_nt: TGTGCCAGCAGCGTCTCCGGGACGGGGAACACTGAAGCTTTCTTT; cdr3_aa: CASSVSGTGNTEAFF
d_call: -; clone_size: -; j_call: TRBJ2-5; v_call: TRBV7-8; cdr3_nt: TGTGCCAGCAGCTTATCTTCCGTGACCCAGTACTTC; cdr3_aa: CASSLSSVTQYF
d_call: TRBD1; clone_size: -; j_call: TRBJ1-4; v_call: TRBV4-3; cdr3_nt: TGCGCCAGCAGCCAAGATAGGACAGGGGATAATGAAAAACTGTTTTTT; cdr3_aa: CASSQDRTGDNEKLFF
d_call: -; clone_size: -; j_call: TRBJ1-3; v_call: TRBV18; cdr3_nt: TGTGCCAGCTCACCACAAGGAAACACCATATATTTT; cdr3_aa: CASSPQGNTIYF
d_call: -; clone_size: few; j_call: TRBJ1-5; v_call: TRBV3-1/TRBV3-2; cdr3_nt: TGTGCCAGCAGCCAAGACAGCACGGCCAGTCAGCCCCAGCATTTT; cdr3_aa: CASSQDSTASQPQHF
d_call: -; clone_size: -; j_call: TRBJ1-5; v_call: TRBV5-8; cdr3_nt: TGTGCCAGCAGCGCGGGACTGCAGAATCAGCCCCAGCATTTT; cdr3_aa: CASSAGLQNQPQHF
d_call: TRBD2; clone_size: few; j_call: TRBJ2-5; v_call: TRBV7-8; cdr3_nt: TGTGCCAGCAGCTTGAGGCGACTAGCGGGGATTGAGGAGACCCAGTACTTC; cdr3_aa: CASSLRRLAGIEETQYF
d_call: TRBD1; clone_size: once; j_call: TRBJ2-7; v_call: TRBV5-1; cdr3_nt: TGCGCCAGCAGCTGGTCCGGACAGGGTATCGACGAGCAGTACTTC; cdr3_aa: CASSWSGQGIDEQYF
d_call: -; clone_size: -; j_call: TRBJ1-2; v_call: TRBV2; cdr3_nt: TGTGCCAGCAGCTCCCAAGAGAGTACCAAGGGCTACACCTTC; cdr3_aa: CASSSQESTKGYTF
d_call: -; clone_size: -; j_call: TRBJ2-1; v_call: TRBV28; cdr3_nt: TGTGCCAGCACCTTACCCCCTAAAAATGAGCAGTTCTTC; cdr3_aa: CASTLPPKNEQFF
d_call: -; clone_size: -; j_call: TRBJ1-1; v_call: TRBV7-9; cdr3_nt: TGTGCCAGCAGCTTATCGGGGGCGGGAACGGACACTGAAGCTTTCTTT; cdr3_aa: CASSLSGAGTDTEAFF
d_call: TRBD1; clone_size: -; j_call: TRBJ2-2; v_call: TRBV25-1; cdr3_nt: TGTGCCAGCAGTGTACCCAAGGGTGAGGGGGCGAGCACCGGGGAGCTGTTTTTT; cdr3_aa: CASSVPKGEGASTGELFF
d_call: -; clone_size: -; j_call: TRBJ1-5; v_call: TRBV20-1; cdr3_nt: TGCAGTGCTAGTTGGTTTGCCAGTTTAGACAATCAGCCCCAGCATTTT; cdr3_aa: CSASWFASLDNQPQHF
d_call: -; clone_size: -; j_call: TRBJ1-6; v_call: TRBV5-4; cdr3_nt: TGTGCCAGCAGCTTGAACACGGACTATAATTCACCCCTCCACTTT; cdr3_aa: CASSLNTDYNSPLHF
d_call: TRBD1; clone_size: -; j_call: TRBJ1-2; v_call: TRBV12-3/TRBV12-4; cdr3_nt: TGTGCCAGCAGTCTGGGACAGGACTATGGCTACACCTTC; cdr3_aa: CASSLGQDYGYTF